This T cell receptor (beta chain) was found in a study of cytomegalovirus exposure and HLA in healthy donors. Study findings and constraints: In a later analysis, most CMV-associated TCR beta chains appeared HLA-restricted.

The germline V gene has CDR1 MGHRA and CDR2 YSYEKL. Trimming pared 0 bases from V and 13 bases from J, leaving 10 bases between. This CDR3 is 13 amino acids long. Of note for this clone: Its antigen remains unidentified.

PCR involved 60 Vbeta and 13 Jbeta primers. Some clones are missing from TCRdb's copy, which holds only in-frame ones; the method was immunoSEQ multiplex PCR. The table has about 99,000 clones, around 77% seen once. The sequence was collected from a man aged 40-49 years in good health and CMV-seronegative. V is TRBV4-1 and J is TRBJ1-6; perhaps TRBD1 as D (5 bases). Source material: PBMCs. Here the CDR3 reads CASSQDQGWPLHF. The CDR3 DNA reads TGCGCCAGCAGCCAAGATCAGGGATGGCCCCTCCACTTT.